This T cell receptor beta chain was retrieved from a study of sequential checkpoint blockade in melanoma. Study summary: Patients were randomized 1:1 to nivolumab-then-ipilimumab or ipilimumab-then-nivolumab first-line.

In germline, CDR1 is SGHRS, CDR2 YFSETQ. The CDR3 loop spans 15 amino acids. V lost 2 bases to trimming and J lost 3 bases, with 15 bases between them. Sequencing was performed with immunoSEQ multiplex PCR; in TCRdb, only in-frame clones are kept and a portion is missing. The sample includes about 28,000 clones, 83% of them seen just once. Sample treatment: randomized to nivolumab then ipilimumab (arm A) or the reverse (arm B). Live CD3+CD8+ CD19− CD56− cells were sorted from PBMCs. The receptor's source is a human donor with melanoma. The sequenced sample was CD8+ T cells sorted from blood (inferred from file names), obtained from a patient given nivolumab and ipilimumab in sequence. The V gene is TRBV5-1, the J gene TRBJ2-7, with D possibly matching TRBD2 (6 bases). In DNA, the CDR3 is TGCGCCAGCAGCTTCGGGGGAGGTTTAGGCTACGAGCAGTACTTC. It is translated as CASSFGGGLGYEQYF.